This T cell receptor beta chain was retrieved from a study of T cells after yellow fever vaccination. As for the study in general: Some fractions had low cell numbers, and these were prepared with SMART-Seq v4 Ultra Low Input. Regarding the study as a whole: CD4 and CD8 compartments shared a small share of clonotypes, likely from convergent recombination.

MiXCR, run by TCRdb on the 5' RACE reads, gives a single entry per CDR3 protein. The data contain approximately 170,000 distinct CDR3 sequences, roughly 11% of them singletons. This CDR3 is built from 14 residues. Losses at the gene ends were 3 bases for V and 4 bases for J; bases not matched to a gene: 4. The V gene's germline CDR1 is SQVTM and CDR2 ANQGSEA. This clonotype was seen a few times. Its target is not known. The J gene is TRBJ2-3, the V gene TRBV29-1; 10 nucleotides match TRBD2. This receptor was obtained from a man younger than 35 who received the YFV17D yellow fever vaccine. The sample was CD8+ T cells sorted from PBMCs, taken 15 days after the yellow fever booster vaccination. DNA of the CDR3: TGCAGCGTTGATTGGAGCGGGGGGGCAGATACGCAGTATTTT. Amino acids: CSVDWSGGADTQYF.